The 27 T cell receptor beta chains below all came from one sample that was sequenced in a study of T cells in Graves' hyperthyroidism and ophthalmopathy. Amplification yielded TCR beta CDR3 regions, with RNA transcripts as the source. First-round RT-PCR of the TCR CDR3 relied on the HTBI primer set. A single record per CDR3 protein comes from TCRdb applying MiXCR to the multiplex PCR reads. The table lists roughly 300,000 distinct CDR3 sequences, 21% of them singletons. The sample taken for sequencing was blood. The receptor source for this set is a woman aged 45-65 years with Graves' hyperthyroidism.

This clonotype was seen a single time. The rearrangement uses TRBV12-3 or TRBV12-4 and TRBJ2-1; D possibly matches TRBD1 or TRBD2 (5 bases each). CDR3 length: 15 amino acids. V lost 3 bases and J 2 bases, leaving 11 bases between the germline ends. CDR3 region: CASSLGTAPYNEQFF. CDR3 sequence (DNA): TGTGCCAGCAGTTTGGGGACGGCCCCCTACAATGAGCAGTTCTTC.

This clonotype showed up just a few times. This rearrangement joins TRBV6-1 to TRBJ1-2; 10 nucleotides match TRBD1. The CDR3 is 15 amino acids. Germline V gene sequence: CDR1 MNHNS, CDR2 SASEGT. The trim removed 8 bases at V and 4 bases at J, leaving 10 bases unmatched. The CDR3 spells CASRNPGTGVYGYTF. CDR3 nucleotides: TGTGCCAGCCGGAATCCCGGGACAGGGGTCTATGGCTACACCTTC.

This clonotype was seen at least ten times. V is TRBV5-1 and J is TRBJ2-2; D unclear. This CDR3 has 14 amino acids. Germline V gives CDR1 SGHRS, CDR2 YFSETQ. The ends were cut back, 3 bases at V and 2 bases at J, with 8 bases in the middle. In nucleotides, the CDR3 is TGCGCCAGCAGCTCGACTTTCAACACCGGGGAGCTGTTTTTT. It yields the protein CASSSTFNTGELFF.

The gene calls are TRBV5-1 and TRBJ2-3; 14 nucleotides agree with TRBD2. Germline V gives CDR1 SGHRS, CDR2 YFSETQ. With V trimmed by 0 bases and J by 9 bases, 12 bases remained unmatched. CDR3 length equals 18 residues. The CDR3: CASSLAPGLAGDVSTQYF. Here the CDR3 DNA reads TGCGCCAGCAGCTTGGCCCCGGGACTAGCGGGAGACGTCTCCACGCAGTATTTT. Drawing the rest from reference TRBV5-1 and TRBJ2-3, the complete variable domain is KAGVTQTPRYLIKTRGQQVTLSCSPISGHRSVSWYQQTPGQGLQFLFEYFSETQRNKGNFPGRFSGRQFSNSRSEMNVSTLELGDSALYLCASSLAPGLAGDVSTQYFGPGTRLTVL.

This clonotype was found many times. The V call is TRBV12-3 or TRBV12-4, the J call TRBJ1-1; 7 bases are shared with TRBD1. The CDR3 runs 14 residues. V shed 5 bases, J shed 4 bases, and the junction held 7 bases outside the gene matches. The chain's CDR3 is CASSIQGQGTEAFF. The CDR3 nucleotides read TGTGCCAGCAGTATACAGGGGCAGGGCACTGAAGCTTTCTTT.

This clonotype occurred many times. The V call is TRBV2, the J call TRBJ1-2; D remains ambiguous. The CDR3 is 14 residues long. Deletions cut 7 bases from V and 0 bases from J, with 12 bases between. The germline CDR1 and CDR2 sequences are SNHLY and FYNNEI. CDR3 loop: CASTGLDSNYGYTF. The CDR3 bases are TGTGCCAGCACCGGGCTGGATTCTAACTATGGCTACACCTTC.

In its sample, this clonotype was seen many times. The genes are TRBV28 and TRBJ1-3; D is undetermined. The CDR3 sequence is 16 residues long. Deletions cut 6 bases from V and 0 bases from J, with 15 bases between. Looked up from germline, CDR1 is MDHEN and CDR2 is SYDVKM. The DNA for the CDR3 is TGTGCCAGCAGCCCCTCAGGTCCGAACTCTGGAAACACCATATATTTT. This gives the protein CASSPSGPNSGNTIYF.

This clonotype appeared many times. The V call is TRBV5-1, the J call TRBJ2-7; D assignment may be TRBD1 or TRBD2 (5 bases each). Trimming took 2 bases from V and 5 from J, leaving 8 bases between them. Germline V gene data show CDR1 as SGHRS and CDR2 as YFSETQ. The CDR3 length is 12 residues. The DNA for the CDR3 is TGCGCCAGCAGCTTAATGGGGGACGAGCAGTACTTC. The encoded protein is CASSLMGDEQYF.

J is TRBJ2-2 and V is TRBV11-1; TRBD2 agrees at 11 bases. With 0 bases clipped from V and 3 bases from J, the junction kept 6 bases outside the gene matches. The CDR3 is made up of 18 amino acids. Germline CDR1 SGHAT, CDR2 FQDESV (reference sequence). The CDR3: CASSLATSGTFHTGELFF. CDR3 in DNA: TGTGCCAGCAGCTTAGCGACTAGCGGGACGTTTCACACCGGGGAGCTGTTTTTT.

At least ten counts were recorded for this clonotype. The CDR3 bases are TGTGCCAGCAGTGGGGTGCCAGGTCGTAGGGTTCAGTACTTC. It specifies CASSGVPGRRVQYF. The gene calls are TRBV2 and TRBJ2-4, with no clear D. There are 14 residues in the CDR3. Trimming took off 4 bases at V and 11 bases at J, with 18 bases between the two ends. Germline CDR1 reads SNHLY; CDR2 reads FYNNEI.

This clonotype has ten or more counts. The chain recombines TRBV6-2 or TRBV6-3 with TRBJ2-2; 10 bases align to TRBD2. The CDR3 is 16 amino acids. With V trimmed by 8 bases and J by 7 bases, 13 bases remained unmatched. The germline V gene encodes CDR1 MNHEY and CDR2 SVGEGT. CDR3 residues: CASQMGLAGAIGELFF. The CDR3 nucleotides are TGTGCCAGCCAAATGGGGCTAGCGGGAGCCATCGGGGAGCTGTTTTTT.

Of note for this clonotype: Being one base from a much bigger clone, this may be a read error. V is TRBV28 and J is TRBJ1-2; D might be TRBD1 (6 bases). This CDR3 has 17 amino acids. The V gene's germline CDR1 is MDHEN and CDR2 SYDVKM. CDR3 amino acids: CASSLPGSSAGGYGYAF. The DNA for the CDR3 is TGTGCCAGCAGTCTTCCTGGGTCTTCGGCGGGGGGCTATGGCTACGCCTTC.

This rearrangement joins TRBV20-1 to TRBJ2-7; no definite D call. Germline CDR1 is DFQATT and CDR2 is SNEGSKA (reference sequence). This CDR3 contains 16 residues. V was pared by 3 bases and J by 2 bases, with 20 bases between. This CDR3 reads CSASEYPWTVTYEQYF. CDR3 bases: TGCAGTGCTAGTGAGTACCCCTGGACCGTTACCTACGAGCAGTACTTC.

The CDR3 coding sequence is TGTGCCAGCAGTATTACTCCGTTCGAGCTGTTTTTT. Its protein is CASSITPFELFF. The chain recombines TRBV12-3 or TRBV12-4 with TRBJ2-2; D is uncertain. The V end was cut by 5 bases, the J end by 11 bases, with 12 bases between. The CDR3 consists of 12 residues.

The rearrangement uses TRBV4-2 and TRBJ1-1; TRBD1 aligns across 9 bases. Germline lookup yields CDR1 LGHNA and CDR2 YNFKEQ. This CDR3 comprises 16 residues. The V and J ends lost 3 bases and 1 base, in that order; junction bases with no gene match: 6. The CDR3: CASSHPGQGRNTEAFF. The DNA for the CDR3 is TGTGCCAGCAGCCATCCAGGACAGGGGAGGAACACTGAAGCTTTCTTT.

The J gene is TRBJ1-2, the V gene TRBV5-5; a possible D gene is TRBD1 (6 bases). Germline CDR1 and CDR2: SGHKS and YYEKEE (reference sequence). V was clipped by 8 bases and J by 4 bases, with 18 bases between them. CDR3 size: 14 residues. CDR3 amino acids: CARGGGGQTYGYTF. CDR3 coding DNA: TGTGCCAGGGGAGGGGGGGGGCAAACCTATGGCTACACCTTC.

V usage is TRBV29-1 and J usage is TRBJ1-5; tentative D call: TRBD1 (6 bases). Germline-derived CDR1 and CDR2 are SQVTM and ANQGSEA. Between the trimmed V and J ends, which lost 6 bases and 3 bases, there was a span of 9 bases. This CDR3 spans 12 amino acids. The CDR3 nucleotides are TGCAGCGTGGGACACCTCAATCAGCCCCAGCATTTT. Amino acids: CSVGHLNQPQHF.

The gene calls are TRBV6-1 and TRBJ2-3; D is undetermined. Per the germline V gene, CDR1 is MNHNS and CDR2 is SASEGT. The CDR3 contains 12 residues. Trimming pared 3 bases from V and 6 bases from J, leaving 7 bases between. CDR3 in DNA: TGTGCCAGCAGTGAGCCATCGGATACGCAGTATTTT. Amino acid sequence: CASSEPSDTQYF.

This clonotype showed up many times. V and J are TRBV28 and TRBJ1-6, with TRBD1 matching over 7 bases. Germline lookup yields CDR1 MDHEN and CDR2 SYDVKM. This CDR3 region has 15 residues. J lost 9 bases, V lost 4 bases, and 9 bases had no gene match. DNA of the CDR3: TGTGCCAGCAGTTCCCCAGGGGGTCGGATTTCACCCCTCCACTTT. Protein: CASSSPGGRISPLHF.

CDR3 sequence (DNA): TGTGCCACCGCGACTAGCGGGAGTGGCAATGAGCAGTTCTTC. Amino acid sequence: CATATSGSGNEQFF. This chain links TRBV2 with TRBJ2-1, with 12 nucleotides matching TRBD2. The CDR3 runs to 14 residues. The V gene's germline CDR1 is SNHLY and CDR2 FYNNEI. J was trimmed by 6 bases and V by 10 bases; bases with no gene match: 7.

This clonotype was observed many times. The chain uses TRBV5-1 and TRBJ2-2; 10 positions agree with TRBD1. From germline, CDR1 is SGHRS and CDR2 YFSETQ. Trimming took 0 bases from V and 6 from J; bases not matched to a gene: 2. There are 15 residues in the CDR3. Written as DNA, the CDR3 is TGCGCCAGCAGCTTGGATGGGACAGGGGCCGGGGAGCTGTTTTTT. Protein: CASSLDGTGAGELFF.

This clonotype was picked up many times. The V and J genes are TRBV5-1 and TRBJ2-3; 7 positions agree with TRBD2. The CDR3 is 15 residues long. Germline values: CDR1 SGHRS, CDR2 YFSETQ. Germline trimming cut 0 bases from V and 0 bases from J; bases unmatched to any gene: 1. This chain's CDR3 is CASSLEAGSTDTQYF. The CDR3 bases are TGCGCCAGCAGCTTGGAAGCGGGGAGCACAGATACGCAGTATTTT.

V usage is TRBV12-3 or TRBV12-4 and J usage is TRBJ2-1, with a tentative D call TRBD1 (6 bases). V lost 4 bases and J 4 bases, leaving 14 bases between the germline ends. The CDR3 length is 15 residues. The CDR3 loop is CASSWRGTFYNEQFF. The CDR3 coding sequence is TGTGCCAGCAGTTGGAGAGGGACATTTTACAATGAGCAGTTCTTC.

The table lists this clonotype with a few counts. The chain has TRBV24-1 and TRBJ1-2, with 10 positions matching TRBD1. The CDR3 length is 17 residues. The V and J ends lost 3 bases and 5 bases, in that order; junction bases with no gene match: 11. Germline V gene data show CDR1 as KGHDR and CDR2 as SFDVKD. The CDR3 region has the DNA TGTGCCACCAGTGATCCCACCGGGACAGGGGCCCTATATGGCTACACCTTC. This translates into CATSDPTGTGALYGYTF.

This clonotype was seen many times. The genes are TRBV18 and TRBJ1-1; unclear D gene. Trimming stripped 8 bases from V and 6 bases from J, with 19 bases between. This CDR3 contains 14 residues. Germline CDR1 reads KGHSH; CDR2 reads LQKENI. The CDR3 loop reads CASTSGRVGAEAFF. In DNA, the CDR3 is TGTGCCAGCACATCGGGGAGGGTCGGGGCTGAAGCTTTCTTT.

There are a few counts of this clonotype. V usage is TRBV19 and J usage is TRBJ2-2, with D possibly being TRBD1 or TRBD2 (5 bases each). The length of the CDR3 is 15 residues. Trimming left V 2 bases short and J 7 bases short, with 14 bases between. Looked up from germline, CDR1 is LNHDA and CDR2 is SQIVND (reference sequence). The chain's CDR3 is CASSIYGSRGGELFF. The CDR3 coding sequence is TGTGCCAGTAGTATATATGGGAGTAGGGGCGGGGAGCTGTTTTTT.

This clonotype was observed a handful of times. The rearrangement joins TRBV14 to TRBJ2-5, with D unresolved. V was clipped by 3 bases and J by 4 bases, with 9 bases between them. The germline gives CDR1 SGHDN, CDR2 FVKESK. There are 13 residues in the CDR3. The CDR3 loop reads CASSHIAGETQYF. CDR3 bases: TGTGCCAGCAGCCACATAGCTGGAGAGACCCAGTACTTC.